This TCR beta chain was captured in a study of CD8+ T cells in alopecia areata. Germline loops: CDR1 SGHRS, CDR2 YFSETQ. V was cut by 1 base and J by 5 bases, with 10 bases left in between. The CDR3 is made up of 13 amino acids. The authors extracted RNA and reverse transcribed it into cDNA as the sequencing template. Using immunoSEQ multiplex PCR, the repertoire was profiled, and TCRdb retains in-frame clones only, with some absent. The sample has about 74,000 clones, roughly 30% seen once. Treatment: oral pan-JAK inhibitor, 5-10 mg twice daily. The specimen comprised CD8+ T cells sorted from blood, sampled at week 4, from a patient treated with tofacitinib. The V and J genes are TRBV5-1 and TRBJ2-7; a possible D gene is TRBD1 (6 bases). This clonotype was sampled from a human donor with alopecia areata. The CDR3 region is CASSLTGHDEQYF. The CDR3, as DNA: TGCGCCAGCAGCTTGACAGGGCACGACGAGCAGTACTTC.